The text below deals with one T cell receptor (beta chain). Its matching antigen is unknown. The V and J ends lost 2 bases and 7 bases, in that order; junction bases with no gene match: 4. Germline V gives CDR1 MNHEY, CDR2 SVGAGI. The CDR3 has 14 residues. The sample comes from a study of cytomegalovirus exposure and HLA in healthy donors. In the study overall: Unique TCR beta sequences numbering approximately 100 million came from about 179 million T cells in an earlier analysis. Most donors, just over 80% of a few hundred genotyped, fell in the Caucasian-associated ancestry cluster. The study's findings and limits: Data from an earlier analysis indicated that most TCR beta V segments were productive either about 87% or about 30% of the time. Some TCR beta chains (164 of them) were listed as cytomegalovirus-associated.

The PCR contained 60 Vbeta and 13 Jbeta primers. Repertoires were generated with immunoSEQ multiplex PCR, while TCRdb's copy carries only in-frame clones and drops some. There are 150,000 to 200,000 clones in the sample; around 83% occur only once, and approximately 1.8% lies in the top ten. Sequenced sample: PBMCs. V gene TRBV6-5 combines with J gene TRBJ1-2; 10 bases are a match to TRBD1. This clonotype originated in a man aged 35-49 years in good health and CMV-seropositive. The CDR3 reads CASSYGTGAPGYTF. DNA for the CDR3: TGTGCCAGCAGTTACGGGACAGGGGCTCCTGGCTACACCTTC.